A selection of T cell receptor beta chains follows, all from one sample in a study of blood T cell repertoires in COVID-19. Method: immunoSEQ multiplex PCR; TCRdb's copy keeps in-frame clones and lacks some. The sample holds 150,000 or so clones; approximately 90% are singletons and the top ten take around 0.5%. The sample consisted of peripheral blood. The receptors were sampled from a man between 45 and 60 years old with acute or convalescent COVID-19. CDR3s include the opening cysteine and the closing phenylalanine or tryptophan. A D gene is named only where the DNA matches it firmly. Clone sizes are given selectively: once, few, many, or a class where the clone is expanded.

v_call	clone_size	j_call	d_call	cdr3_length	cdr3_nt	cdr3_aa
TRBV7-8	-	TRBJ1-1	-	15	TGTGCCAGCAGCGCGAACCAGGGCGTCAGGACTGAAGCTTTCTTT	CASSANQGVRTEAFF
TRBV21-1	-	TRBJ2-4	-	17	TGTGCCAGCAGCTCATTGGTAGCGGGATTGGCCAAAAACATTCAGTACTTC	CASSSLVAGLAKNIQYF
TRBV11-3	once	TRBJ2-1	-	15	TGTGCCAGCAGCCGGGGCGGGGATCCCTACAATGAGCAGTTCTTC	CASSRGGDPYNEQFF
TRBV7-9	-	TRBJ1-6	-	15	TGTGCCAGCAGCTTGTACAGGAGCACGAATTCACCCCTCCACTTT	CASSLYRSTNSPLHF
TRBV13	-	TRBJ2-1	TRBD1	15	TGTGCCAGCAGCGGCTGGACAGGGGGCCCCAATGAGCAGTTCTTC	CASSGWTGGPNEQFF
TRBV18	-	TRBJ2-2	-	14	TGTGCCAGCTATTCGGGACTGAGCACCGGGGAGCTGTTTTTT	CASYSGLSTGELFF
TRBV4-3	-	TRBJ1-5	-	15	TGCGCCAGCAGCCAAGAAGCGGGTAGCAATCAGCCCCAGCATTTT	CASSQEAGSNQPQHF
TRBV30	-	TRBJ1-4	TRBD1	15	TGTGCCTGGAGTCCCCCCCGGACAGGGTTTGAAAAACTGTTTTTT	CAWSPPRTGFEKLFF
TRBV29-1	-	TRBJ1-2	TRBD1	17	TGCAGCGTTGAAGGTAGCCGGGACAGGGGATTTAACTATGGCTACACCTTC	CSVEGSRDRGFNYGYTF
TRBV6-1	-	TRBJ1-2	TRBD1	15	TGTGCCAGCAGTGAAGGTCCAGGGGGCTACTATGGCTACACCTTC	CASSEGPGGYYGYTF
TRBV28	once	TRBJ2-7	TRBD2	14	TGTGCCAGCAGTTTAGAGCGGGAGGCATACGAGCAGTACTTC	CASSLEREAYEQYF
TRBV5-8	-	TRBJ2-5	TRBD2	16	TGTGCCAGCAGCCGCTCGCCCGAGGCGGGGGGGGAGACCCAGTACTTC	CASSRSPEAGGETQYF
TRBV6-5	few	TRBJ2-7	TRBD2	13	TGTGCCAGCCCGGGACTAAATATCTACGAGCAGTACTTC	CASPGLNIYEQYF